This T cell receptor (beta chain) derives from a study of graft-versus-host responses after intestinal transplantation. Remarks on this clone: The antigen is not known.

TCRdb's table, derived via immunoSEQ multiplex PCR, lists solely in-frame clones and lacks some. The sample records about 130,000 clones, about 93% being singletons. The sequence was obtained from a human donor who received an intestinal transplant. Sample: unstimulated CD4+ T cells sorted from spleen or lymph node cells, taken before intestinal transplant.

The CDR3 region is CASSPDRVMNTEAFF. The CDR3 bases are TGTGCCAGCAGCCCGGACAGGGTGATGAACACTGAAGCTTTCTTT. This sequence joins TRBV5-8 and TRBJ1-1; 8 nucleotides align to TRBD1. From germline, CDR1 is SGHTS and CDR2 YDEGEE. V gave up 4 bases and J gave up 0 bases; unmatched junction bases: 5. The CDR3 runs to 15 residues.